Following are 4 T cell receptor beta chains from one sample sequenced in a study of blood T cell repertoires in COVID-19. Generated by immunoSEQ multiplex PCR, the TCRdb table keeps only in-frame clones and is missing some. The table lists hundreds of thousands of clones, roughly 90% of them singletons. Material: PBMCs or T cells enriched from blood (not recorded which). The origin of the receptors is a man aged 40-49 years who had recovered from COVID-19.

V is TRBV9 and J is TRBJ2-5, with 10 bases fitting TRBD2. Germline lookup yields CDR1 SGDLS and CDR2 YYNGEE. V dropped 3 bases and J dropped 7; count of bases not matched to a gene: 9. This CDR3 is 15 amino acids long. The CDR3 coding sequence is TGTGCCAGCAGCGGCCCCGGGACTAGCGCGGGGACCCAGTACTTC. As protein: CASSGPGTSAGTQYF.

The chain couples TRBV7-8 to TRBJ1-3; the D is unclear. V dropped 4 bases and J dropped 0 bases, with 19 bases sitting between them. The CDR3 consists of 18 residues. CDR1 SGHVS and CDR2 FQNEAQ come from the germline V gene. CDR3 DNA: TGTGCCAGCAGCTCCAATCGCCGAGGCCGAAACTCTGGAAACACCATATATTTT. Amino acids: CASSSNRRGRNSGNTIYF.

The chain is built from TRBV30 and TRBJ2-3; D not certain. This CDR3 has 13 amino acids. V was cut by 4 bases and J by 3 bases, with 11 bases left in between. In germline, CDR1 is GTSNPN, CDR2 SVGIG (reference sequence). In nucleotides, the CDR3 is TGTGCCTGGACGGTCGTTTTGACAGATACGCAGTATTTT. This gives the protein CAWTVVLTDTQYF.

The J gene is TRBJ1-6, the V gene TRBV9; 9 nucleotides agree with TRBD1. V was pared by 7 bases and J by 7 bases, with 0 bases of the junction left unmatched. The CDR3 sequence is 12 residues long. Germline V gene data show CDR1 as SGDLS and CDR2 as YYNGEE. The CDR3 region has the DNA TGTGCCAGCGGGACAGGGAATTCACCCCTCCACTTT. This gives the protein CASGTGNSPLHF.